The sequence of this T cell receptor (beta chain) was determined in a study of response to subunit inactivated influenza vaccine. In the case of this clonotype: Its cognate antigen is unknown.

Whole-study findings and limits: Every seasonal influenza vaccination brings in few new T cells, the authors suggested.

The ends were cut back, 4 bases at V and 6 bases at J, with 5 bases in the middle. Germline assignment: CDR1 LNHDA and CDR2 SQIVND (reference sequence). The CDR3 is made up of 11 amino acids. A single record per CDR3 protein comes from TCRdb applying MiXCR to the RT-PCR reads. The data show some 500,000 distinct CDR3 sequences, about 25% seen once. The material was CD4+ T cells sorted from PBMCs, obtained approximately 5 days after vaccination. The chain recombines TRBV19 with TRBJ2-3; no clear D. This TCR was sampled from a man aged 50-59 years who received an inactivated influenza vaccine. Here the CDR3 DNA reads TGTGCCAGTAGTAGACGGGATACGCAGTATTTT. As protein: CASSRRDTQYF.